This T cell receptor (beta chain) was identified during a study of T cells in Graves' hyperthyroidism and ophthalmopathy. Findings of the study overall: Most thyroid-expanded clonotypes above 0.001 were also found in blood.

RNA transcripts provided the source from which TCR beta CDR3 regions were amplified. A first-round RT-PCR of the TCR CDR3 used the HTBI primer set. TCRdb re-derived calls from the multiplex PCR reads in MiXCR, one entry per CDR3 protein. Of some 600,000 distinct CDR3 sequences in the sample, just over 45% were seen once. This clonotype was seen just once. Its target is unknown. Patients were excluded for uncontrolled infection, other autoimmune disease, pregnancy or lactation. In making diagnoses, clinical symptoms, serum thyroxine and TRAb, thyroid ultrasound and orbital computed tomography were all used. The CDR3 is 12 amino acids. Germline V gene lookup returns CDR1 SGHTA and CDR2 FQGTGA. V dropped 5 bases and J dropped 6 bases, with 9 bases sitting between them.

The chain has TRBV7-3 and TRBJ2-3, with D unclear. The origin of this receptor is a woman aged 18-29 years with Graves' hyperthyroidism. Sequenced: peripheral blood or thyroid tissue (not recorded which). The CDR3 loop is CASSGIGDTQYF. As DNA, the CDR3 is TGTGCCAGCAGCGGGATAGGTGATACGCAGTATTTT.